These 2 T cell receptor beta chains came from one sample sequenced in a study of blood T cell repertoires in COVID-19. Here immunoSEQ multiplex PCR was the method, and the copy in TCRdb shows in-frame clones only, minus some. The table shows about 150,000 clones, with around 83% occurring only once. Material: peripheral blood. These receptors were collected from a woman aged 60 to 75 with COVID-19, enrolled during active disease.

V is TRBV9 and J is TRBJ2-2; tentative D call: TRBD1 (5 bases). The CDR3 has 16 residues. Trimming stripped 4 bases from V and 1 base from J, with 14 bases between. Germline V gene data show CDR1 as SGDLS and CDR2 as YYNGEE. CDR3 residues: CASSYDSILNTGELFF. The CDR3 DNA reads TGTGCCAGCAGCTATGACAGCATTTTGAACACCGGGGAGCTGTTTTTT. Variable domain in full (rest from reference TRBV9 and TRBJ2-2): DSGVTQTPKHLITATGQRVTLRCSPRSGDLSVYWYQQSLDQGLQFLIQYYNGEERAKGNILERFSAQQFPDLHSELNLSSLELGDSALYFCASSYDSILNTGELFFGEGSRLTVL.

The V call is TRBV6-5, the J call TRBJ1-5; possible D gene TRBD1, 6 bases. This CDR3 has 14 residues. The germline gives CDR1 MNHEY, CDR2 SVGAGI. The V end was cut by 5 bases, the J end by 3 bases, with 11 bases between. In DNA, the CDR3 is TGTGCCAGCAGTCCAAACAGGGCCAATCAGCCCCAGCATTTT. This translates into CASSPNRANQPQHF.